The 12 T cell receptor beta chains reported below all come from one sample, sequenced in a study of metastatic and nonmetastatic thyroid tumors (dated by TCRdb to the early 2020s). Library preparation used PCR. Sequenced using an Illumina HiSeq 4000. TCRdb reprocessing: public reads trimmed at Q25 with fastp, clones called with MiXCR, in-frame beta chains kept. For this sample the table gives 24,000 or so clones, of which 22% were detected only once. Roughly an eighth of the sample goes to the ten largest clones. No patient had received any treatment before thyroid surgery. The sequenced sample was tumor tissue. Receptor source: a female donor with papillary thyroid cancer or a benign thyroid nodule (not recorded which). Some clones in this sample may be carry-over from other donors' samples.

About this clone itself: One end of the junction is discordant with germline, which a read error may explain. The chain has TRBV7-6 and TRBJ2-7; TRBD1 agrees at 7 bases. The germline V gene encodes CDR1 SGHVS and CDR2 FNYEAQ. The CDR3 consists of 15 residues. CDR3 bases: TGTGCCAGCAGCCAAAATTCCGGGACAGCCTGCGAGAAGTACTTC. This codes for CASSQNSGTACEKYF.

The chain employs TRBV5-4 and TRBJ2-2; no clear D. V was clipped by 0 bases and J by 4 bases, with 19 bases between them. The CDR3 runs 18 residues. The germline V gene encodes CDR1 SGHNT and CDR2 YYREEE (reference sequence). Here the CDR3 reads CASSLVYWQVMGTGELFF. The DNA for the CDR3 is TGTGCCAGCAGCTTGGTATACTGGCAGGTGATGGGCACCGGGGAGCTGTTTTTT.

There are a few counts of this clone. V usage is TRBV7-9 and J usage is TRBJ2-7; no clear D. This CDR3 comprises 12 residues. Germline values: CDR1 SEHNR, CDR2 FQNEAQ (reference sequence). Trimming removed 2 bases at V and 8 bases at J, with 10 bases between. CDR3 sequence reads: CASSLLPDQQYF. The CDR3 nucleotides read TGTGCCAGCAGCTTATTGCCAGACCAGCAGTACTTC.

This clone was observed many times. The chain is built from TRBV6-1 and TRBJ2-7; D possibly corresponds to TRBD1 (6 bases). The V gene lost 6 bases and the J gene lost 2 bases, with 11 bases spanning the gap. This CDR3 region has 13 residues. Germline V CDR1 and CDR2: MNHNS, SASEGT. The CDR3 sequence: CASSAGQTYEQYF. CDR3 nucleotide sequence: TGTGCCAGCAGCGCCGGACAGACCTACGAGCAGTACTTC.

This clone was seen many times. The rearrangement uses TRBV7-8 and TRBJ2-3, with no clear D. This CDR3 comprises 12 residues. Trimming took 5 bases from V and 4 from J, leaving 7 bases between them. CDR1 is SGHVS and CDR2 is FQNEAQ in the germline V gene. As DNA, the CDR3 is TGTGCCAGCAGCCTGGTGGCAGATACGCAGTATTTT. It specifies CASSLVADTQYF.

In this sample, this clone is medium-sized (0.01 to 0.1%). The junction shows a germline mismatch at one end, possibly a read error. The chain recombines TRBV12-3 or TRBV12-4 with TRBJ2-7, with 10 bases lining up with TRBD2. The CDR3 has 11 amino acids. The CDR3 here is CASRASGSVNF. CDR3 DNA sequence: TGTGCCAGCAGGGCTAGCGGGAGCGTAAACTTC.

A few counts support this clone. The V and J genes are TRBV6-1 and TRBJ2-1, with 12 bases lining up with TRBD2. The CDR3 spans 15 residues. Germline V CDR1 and CDR2: MNHNS, SASEGT. The V gene end was trimmed by 5 bases and the J gene end by 4 bases; junction bases not matched to a gene: 3. The CDR3 nucleotides read TGTGCCAGCAGTCGGACTAGCGGGGAATACAATGAGCAGTTCTTC. It translates to CASSRTSGEYNEQFF.

The chain carries TRBV24-1 and TRBJ2-1; TRBD1 might be the D (6 bases). The CDR3 runs 17 residues. Per germline, CDR1 KGHDR and CDR2 SFDVKD. V gave up 3 bases and J gave up 0 bases, with 14 bases separating them. The CDR3 nucleotides are TGTGCCACCAGTGATCAGGGGCCCTCGGGCTCCTACAATGAGCAGTTCTTC. Translating gives CATSDQGPSGSYNEQFF.

This clone was seen repeatedly, ten times or more. A single base separates this from a much larger clone, so it may be a read error. The chain recombines TRBV5-1 with TRBJ2-3, with D hard to call. This CDR3 is built from 13 residues. From germline, CDR1 is SGHRS and CDR2 YFSETQ. The CDR3 region has the DNA TGCGCCAGCAGCTTGGATGGCACAGATACGCGGTATTTT. Protein product: CASSLDGTDTRYF.

This clone was observed many times. In DNA, the CDR3 is TGCAGTGCTGTCGGACTAGCGGGAGGTTGGGCCTACGAGCAGTACTTC. It is translated as CSAVGLAGGWAYEQYF. The J gene is TRBJ2-7, the V gene TRBV20-1, with TRBD2 identical over 14 bases. With V trimmed by 5 bases and J by 2 bases, 8 bases remained unmatched. CDR1 and CDR2 from the germline V gene are DFQATT and SNEGSKA (reference sequence). This CDR3 is built from 16 residues.

J is TRBJ2-3 and V is TRBV5-1; D is perhaps TRBD1 (5 bases). Deletions cut 9 bases from V and 3 bases from J, with 14 bases between. The CDR3 contains 13 residues. CDR1 and CDR2 (germline): SGHRS, YFSETQ. The DNA of the CDR3 is TGCGCCACCTCGGTCCAGGGTACAGATACGCAGTATTTT. This sequence encodes CATSVQGTDTQYF.

This clone was found many times. CDR3 nucleotide sequence: TGTGCCAGCAGCTTAAGGGGATCAAACTCCTACAATGAGCAGTTCTTC. Its protein product is CASSLRGSNSYNEQFF. The chain has TRBV7-6 and TRBJ2-1; TRBD1 is a possible D gene (5 bases). The CDR3 is 16 amino acids. Per germline, CDR1 SGHVS and CDR2 FNYEAQ. V was pared by 2 bases and J by 0 bases, with 11 bases between.